The clone carrying this T cell receptor (beta chain) was seen a handful of times. Its antigen remains unknown. The CDR3 totals 15 residues. Germline V gives CDR1 SGHTA, CDR2 FQGTGA. The trim removed 5 bases at V and 7 bases at J, leaving 7 bases unmatched. This sample was included in a study of blood T cells in healthy people across ages. Study-level findings and limits: Per million T cells, TCR beta diversity dropped roughly linearly as age increased. Changes in expanded clonotypes were possibly confounded, as the CMV status of donors was unknown.

Each donor gave 9.5 to 10 milliliters of peripheral blood. A second PCR, run for about 7 to 11 cycles, used a sample-barcoded 5' primer plus a J-beta primer mix. A template-switch adaptor that had 12 random nucleotides put a tag on each cDNA molecule. TCRdb called the 5' RACE reads again in MiXCR, with one record for every CDR3 protein. This sample has some 1.5 million distinct CDR3 sequences, with about 30% found just once. Sequenced: blood. This sequence joins TRBV7-3 and TRBJ2-7; TRBD2 matches 14 bases. The TCR comes from a woman in her 30s in good health. DNA of the CDR3: TGTGCCAGCAGCCCAGGGACTAGCGGGGGCTTGGAGCAGTACTTC. Translated: CASSPGTSGGLEQYF.